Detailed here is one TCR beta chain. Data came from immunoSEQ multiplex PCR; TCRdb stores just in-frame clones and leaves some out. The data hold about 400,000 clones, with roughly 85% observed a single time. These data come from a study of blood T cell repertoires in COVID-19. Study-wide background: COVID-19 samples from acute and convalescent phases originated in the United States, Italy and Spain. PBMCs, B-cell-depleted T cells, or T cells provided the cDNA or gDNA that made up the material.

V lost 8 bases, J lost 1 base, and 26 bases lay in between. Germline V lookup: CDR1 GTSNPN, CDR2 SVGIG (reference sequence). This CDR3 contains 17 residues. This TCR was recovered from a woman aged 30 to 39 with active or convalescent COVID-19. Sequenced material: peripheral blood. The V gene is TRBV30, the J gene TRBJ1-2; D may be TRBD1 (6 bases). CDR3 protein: CAGVHSWAGASNYGYTF. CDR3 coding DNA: TGTGCCGGAGTCCATTCATGGGCAGGGGCGAGTAACTATGGCTACACCTTC. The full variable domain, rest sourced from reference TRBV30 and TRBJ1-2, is SQTIHQWPATLVQPVGSPLSLECTVEGTSNPNLYWYRQAAGRGLQLLFYSVGIGQISSEVPQNLSASRPQDRQFILSSKKLLLSDSGFYLCAGVHSWAGASNYGYTFGSGTRLTVV.